This T cell receptor beta chain was identified in a study of blood T cell repertoires in COVID-19. For the study at large: Acute and convalescent COVID-19 specimens originated in the United States, Italy and Spain. T cells, B-cell-depleted T cells, or PBMCs provided the cDNA or gDNA that served as material.

In the authors' workflow: The authors estimated nucleated cell counts from reference gene primer amplification. Sequencing used immunoSEQ multiplex PCR; TCRdb keeps in-frame clones, though not all of them. V and J calls plus clone size are reproduced from that table; the DNA served to infer D and trimming. The top ten clones hold roughly 8% of a sample with about 210,000 clones, 82% of them seen once. The ends lost 9 bases at V and 2 bases at J; junction bases unmatched: 5. CDR3 length: 14 residues. Germline CDR1 ENHRY, CDR2 SYGVKD. Those enrolled in Seattle joined during active infection and were followed longitudinally afterward.

The rearrangement uses TRBV10-3 and TRBJ1-5, with TRBD1 matching 9 bases. Sequencing was done on a sample of peripheral blood. The receptor comes from a woman aged 55-69 years with COVID-19, enrolled during active disease. The CDR3 loop is CAIQGAAGNQPQHF. As DNA, the CDR3 is TGTGCCATACAGGGGGCGGCGGGCAATCAGCCCCAGCATTTT.